Following are 8 T cell receptor beta chains from one sample sequenced in a study of shared clonotypes between healthy human individuals (dated by TCRdb to the early 2020s). The library was generated by the immunoSEQ multiplex PCR assay. The immuneACCESS repertoire file appears here via TCRdb, limited to in-frame rearrangements. These files lack a portion of the clones; in checked studies, under half of the deficit traces to unresolved V genes, and the cause of the others is not known. The table for this sample lists roughly 2 million clones; 85% to 95% of them were counted only once. The ten biggest clones cover 0.1% to 0.15% of the sample. Sample: naive CD4+ T cells sorted from blood. Read against the paper, the sample's cell subset or site label means: CD45RA+ positively selected. Receptors were obtained from a man younger than 35 in good health.

The chain recombines TRBV28 with TRBJ1-1; D is unresolved. Deletions cut 2 bases from V and 11 bases from J, with 15 bases between. This CDR3 contains 13 residues. In germline, CDR1 is MDHEN, CDR2 SYDVKM. Here the CDR3 reads CASSLMRREQAFF. The CDR3 coding sequence is TGTGCCAGCAGTTTAATGAGGAGGGAACAGGCTTTCTTT.

V usage is TRBV15 and J usage is TRBJ2-7; 7 nucleotides agree with TRBD2. The CDR3 contains 15 residues. The V and J ends lost 1 base and 2 bases, in that order; junction bases with no gene match: 5. CDR1 is LNHNV, CDR2 YYDKDF, per germline (reference sequence). The CDR3 sequence: CATSRVGGGPYEQYF. In nucleotides, the CDR3 is TGTGCCACCAGCAGAGTCGGGGGAGGGCCCTACGAGCAGTACTTC.

The J gene is TRBJ1-1, the V gene TRBV11-2, with a possible D match to TRBD1 (6 bases). Trimming removed 4 bases from V and 1 base from J, with 13 bases in between. CDR1 and CDR2 from the germline V gene are SGHAT and FQNNGV. The CDR3 covers 15 residues. CDR3 residues: CASSSPTGRNTEAFF. The CDR3 nucleotides are TGTGCCAGCAGCTCCCCGACAGGCCGGAACACTGAAGCTTTCTTT.

The V call is TRBV10-2, the J call TRBJ2-5; 8 nucleotides match TRBD2. Germline lookup yields CDR1 WSHSY and CDR2 SAAADI. This CDR3 is 16 amino acids long. The V segment lost 2 bases and the J segment 4 bases; nucleotides outside the gene matches: 9. CDR3 amino acids: CASSEGYSGTGETQYF. In nucleotides, the CDR3 is TGCGCCAGCAGTGAGGGGTATAGCGGGACCGGAGAGACCCAGTACTTC.

The rearrangement links TRBV5-4 to TRBJ1-1; D ambiguous. Trimming left V 2 bases short and J 0 bases short, with 8 bases between. The CDR3 is made up of 14 amino acids. The germline gives CDR1 SGHNT, CDR2 YYREEE (reference sequence). In DNA, the CDR3 is TGTGCCAGCAGCTTTTCCCTCCTGAACACTGAAGCTTTCTTT. Its protein is CASSFSLLNTEAFF.

J is TRBJ2-5 and V is TRBV19; D may be TRBD1 (6 bases). The germline gives CDR1 LNHDA, CDR2 SQIVND (reference sequence). The germline V and J ends were trimmed by 6 bases and 5 bases, with 22 bases remaining between them. The CDR3 loop spans 16 amino acids. The CDR3 DNA reads as TGTGCCAGTAGAAATGACGGACAGTCCGGATGGGAGACCCAGTACTTC. It encodes CASRNDGQSGWETQYF.

This chain joins TRBV7-2 and TRBJ2-5; D assignment may be TRBD1 or TRBD2 (5 bases each). The CDR3 runs to 16 residues. Trimming stripped 4 bases from V and 5 bases from J, with 20 bases between. CDR1 and CDR2 (germline): SGHTA, FQGNSA. The CDR3: CASSSWKYPWGETQYF. The CDR3 DNA follows: TGTGCCAGCAGCTCTTGGAAATATCCGTGGGGGGAGACCCAGTACTTC. The full variable domain, rest sourced from reference TRBV7-2 and TRBJ2-5, is GAGVSQSPSNKVTEKGKDVELRCDPISGHTALYWYRQSLGQGLEFLIYFQGNSAPDKSGLPSDRFSAERTGGSVSTLTIQRTQQEDSAVYLCASSSWKYPWGETQYFGPGTRLLVL.

This clone was observed once. The chain has TRBV30 and TRBJ1-1, with unresolved D. Germline loops: CDR1 GTSNPN, CDR2 SVGIG (reference sequence). The CDR3 covers 15 residues. The ends were cut back, 2 bases at V and 7 bases at J, with 20 bases in the middle. The CDR3 loop is CAWSTFKGGFDEAFF. CDR3 nucleotide sequence: TGTGCCTGGAGTACCTTCAAAGGAGGGTTTGATGAAGCTTTCTTT. Full variable domain (missing parts from reference TRBV30 and TRBJ1-1): SQTIHQWPATLVQPVGSPLSLECTVEGTSNPNLYWYRQAAGRGLQLLFYSVGIGQISSEVPQNLSASRPQDRQFILSSKKLLLSDSGFYLCAWSTFKGGFDEAFFGQGTRLTVV.